The clone carrying this TCR beta chain was seen a handful of times. Peripheral blood genomic DNA, not sorted cells or RNA, was the template. These data originate in a study of T cell repertoires in aging, cancer and after chemotherapy. Study-level background: Paired samples before and after chemotherapy came from chronic lymphocytic leukemia patients on fludarabine- or bendamustine-based regimens.

CDR1 is SGHDT, CDR2 YYEEEE, per germline. V trimming: 2 bases; J trimming: 7 bases; junction bases outside the gene matches: 16. The CDR3 runs 18 residues. TRB rearrangements spanning V, D and J were amplified using mixed TRB-A/B primers. TCRdb ran MiXCR on the multiplex PCR reads and lists one entry per CDR3 protein. Here the sample spans approximately 2,900 distinct CDR3 sequences, 40% to 50% being singletons. The rearrangement links TRBV5-6 to TRBJ1-3; 9 nucleotides agree with TRBD1. Sequences were obtained from blood. The receptor comes from a human donor with a blood cancer. The CDR3 reads CASSFLTRDRELRNTIYF. The CDR3 DNA sequence: TGTGCCAGCAGCTTTTTAACCCGGGACAGGGAACTTAGGAACACCATATATTTT.